These 23 T cell receptor beta chains came from one sample sequenced in a study of blood T cell repertoires in COVID-19. Assay: immunoSEQ multiplex PCR; the TCRdb copy retains only in-frame clones and omits some. The sample lists more than 200,000 clones, roughly 91% occurring once. The source material was PBMCs or T cells enriched from blood (not recorded which). The receptors derive from a man younger than 45 in a cohort exposed to, infected with or recovered from COVID-19 (not recorded which).

The V and J genes are TRBV28 and TRBJ1-5; no clear D. Per germline, CDR1 MDHEN and CDR2 SYDVKM. The ends were cut back, 7 bases at V and 5 bases at J, with 18 bases in the middle. The CDR3 is made up of 15 amino acids. The CDR3 nucleotides are TGTGCCAGCAAAGGAGGATTCTGGAGGGATCAGCCCCAGCATTTT. Its translation: CASKGGFWRDQPQHF.

The genes are TRBV24-1 and TRBJ1-4, with TRBD1 matching 10 bases. Unmatched junction bases numbered 8, after V lost 8 bases and J lost 3 bases. Germline V gives CDR1 KGHDR, CDR2 SFDVKD. This CDR3 is built from 16 residues. The CDR3: CATTWTGGGANEKLFF. The CDR3 region has the DNA TGTGCCACCACCTGGACAGGGGGTGGGGCTAATGAAAAACTGTTTTTT.

J is TRBJ2-5 and V is TRBV3-1 (or the pseudogene TRBV3-2); 8 bases map to TRBD2. V lost 4 bases to trimming and J lost 3 bases; unmatched junction nucleotides: 13. Germline CDR1 and CDR2: LGHDT and YNNKEL (reference sequence). The CDR3 loop spans 17 amino acids. The CDR3 DNA follows: TGTGCCAGCAGCCTAGAGACCGGGACTAGGTCTAAAGAGACCCAGTACTTC. Its translation is CASSLETGTRSKETQYF.

The CDR3 region has the DNA TGTGCCAGCAGTTACTCGGCGGGGAGCGGCTACACCTTC. Translated: CASSYSAGSGYTF. The chain couples TRBV6-5 to TRBJ1-2; D not resolved. Trimming took 0 bases from V and 8 from J, leaving 10 bases between them. The CDR3 has 13 amino acids. From germline, CDR1 is MNHEY and CDR2 SVGAGI.

The chain employs TRBV20-1 and TRBJ2-1; 14 nucleotides match TRBD2. The CDR3 totals 14 residues. Germline CDR1 is DFQATT and CDR2 is SNEGSKA (reference sequence). V was clipped by 3 bases and J by 9 bases; unmatched bases: 4. The CDR3 DNA follows: TGCAGTGCTAGTCAGGGGACTAGCGGGAGTGAGCAGTTCTTC. It encodes CSASQGTSGSEQFF.

The rearrangement joins TRBV3-1 (or the pseudogene TRBV3-2) to TRBJ2-3, with a tentative D call TRBD2 (6 bases). V lost 3 bases and J lost 2, with 24 bases in between. CDR1 is LGHDT and CDR2 is YNNKEL in the germline V gene (reference sequence). The CDR3 is 19 residues long. CDR3 DNA: TGTGCCAGCAGCCAGCTTGCCCGGGACTTTGATCCTGCCACAGATACGCAGTATTTT. Translated: CASSQLARDFDPATDTQYF.

The gene calls are TRBV21-1 and TRBJ1-5; no check of the table's D call, TRBD1, against the DNA was made. TRBV21-1 is described as a pseudogene. CDR3 size: 17 residues. The CDR3 DNA is TGTGCCAGCAGGACAGGGGAAAGCGTATATAGCAATCAGCCCCAGCATTTT. Its translation: CASRTGESVYSNQPQHF.

Concerning this clone itself: The junction differs from germline at one of its ends, possibly a read error. This chain uses TRBV4-1 with TRBJ1-1, with 10 bases identical to TRBD1. The V gene's germline CDR1 is MGHRA and CDR2 YSYEKL. CDR3 length equals 15 residues. CDR3 residues: CASSQDWDRGIEVFF. The CDR3 DNA reads TGCGCCAGCAGCCAAGATTGGGACAGGGGTATTGAAGTTTTCTTT.

The chain has TRBV5-1 and TRBJ1-6, with 9 bases identical to TRBD1. Germline values: CDR1 SGHRS, CDR2 YFSETQ. This CDR3 is 15 amino acids long. After removal of 3 bases from V and 4 bases from J, the junction contained 2 bases not matched to a gene. The CDR3 sequence: CASSSDRGYNSPLHF. CDR3 coding DNA: TGCGCCAGCAGCTCGGACAGGGGATATAATTCACCCCTCCACTTT. Full variable domain (missing parts from reference TRBV5-1 and TRBJ1-6): KAGVTQTPRYLIKTRGQQVTLSCSPISGHRSVSWYQQTPGQGLQFLFEYFSETQRNKGNFPGRFSGRQFSNSRSEMNVSTLELGDSALYLCASSSDRGYNSPLHFGNGTRLTVT.

The chain uses TRBV7-9 and TRBJ2-5; TRBD1 matches 12 bases. V trimming: 4 bases; J trimming: 5 bases; junction bases outside the gene matches: 11. The CDR3 contains 17 residues. Per the germline V gene, CDR1 is SEHNR and CDR2 is FQNEAQ (reference sequence). As DNA, the CDR3 is TGTGCCAGCAGCTCCGACTGGGGACAGGGGGCACGGGAGACCCAGTACTTC. It codes for CASSSDWGQGARETQYF.

About this clone: Other DNA sequences within the sample encode an identical CDR3. The J gene is TRBJ2-2, the V gene TRBV9; D not certain. Germline-derived CDR1 and CDR2 are SGDLS and YYNGEE. Trimming took off 0 bases at V and 6 bases at J, with 9 bases between the two ends. This CDR3 spans 14 amino acids. CDR3 in amino acids: CASSVASGAGELFF. Written as DNA, the CDR3 is TGTGCCAGCAGCGTAGCCTCAGGCGCCGGGGAGCTGTTTTTT.

This clone came up once. This chain connects TRBV13 to TRBJ1-4; a possible D gene is TRBD1 (6 bases). V was shortened by 4 bases and J by 4 bases, with 10 bases between the two germline ends. Per germline, CDR1 PRHDT and CDR2 FYEKMQ (reference sequence). CDR3 length: 14 residues. DNA for the CDR3: TGTGCCAGCAGCTCGACAGGCGATAATGAAAAACTGTTTTTT. It specifies CASSSTGDNEKLFF.

This chain connects TRBV2 to TRBJ2-2; no clear D. This CDR3 has 13 residues. With 4 bases removed from V and 1 base from J, the gap between germline ends came to 4 bases. Germline V lookup: CDR1 SNHLY, CDR2 FYNNEI. CDR3 sequence reads: CASSAENTGELFF. CDR3 sequence (DNA): TGTGCCAGCAGTGCAGAGAACACCGGGGAGCTGTTTTTT.

This chain connects TRBV7-3 to TRBJ2-1; 9 positions match TRBD2. The trim removed 4 bases at V and 7 bases at J, leaving 2 bases unmatched. This CDR3 comprises 13 residues. Germline-derived CDR1 and CDR2 are SGHTA and FQGTGA. The CDR3 nucleotides read TGTGCCAGCAGCTCGAGCGGGAGGAATGAGCAGTTCTTC. Residues: CASSSSGRNEQFF.

This sequence joins TRBV7-3 and TRBJ2-2; 8 bases are a match to TRBD2. The CDR3 is 15 amino acids. V was pared by 5 bases and J by 2 bases, with 4 bases of the junction left unmatched. Germline V gene data show CDR1 as SGHTA and CDR2 as FQGTGA. CDR3 coding DNA: TGTGCCAGCAGCCAGACTAGCGATAACACCGGGGAGCTGTTTTTT. It codes for CASSQTSDNTGELFF. Combining the CDR3 with reference TRBV7-3 and TRBJ2-2 gives the whole variable domain GAGVSQTPSNKVTEKGKYVELRCDPISGHTALYWYRQSLGQGPEFLIYFQGTGAADDSGLPNDRFFAVRPEGSVSTLKIQRTERGDSAVYLCASSQTSDNTGELFFGEGSRLTVL.

This clone was seen a handful of times. The chain recombines TRBV28 with TRBJ2-5; D may be TRBD2 (7 bases). The CDR3 spans 16 residues. The V end lost 5 bases, the J end lost 3 bases, and 19 bases lay between the germline ends. The germline V gene has CDR1 MDHEN and CDR2 SYDVKM. The CDR3 sequence: CASSPYTWGGEETQYF. In DNA, the CDR3 is TGTGCCAGCAGTCCCTATACTTGGGGGGGCGAAGAGACCCAGTACTTC.

V and J are TRBV15 and TRBJ2-5; a weak D match, TRBD2 (5 bases). The V end lost 1 base, the J end lost 5 bases, and 11 bases lay between the germline ends. Germline CDR1 and CDR2: LNHNV and YYDKDF (reference sequence). The CDR3 loop spans 14 amino acids. CDR3 in DNA: TGTGCCACCAGCAGAGGTTCAGGAGGCGAGACCCAGTACTTC. Amino acid sequence: CATSRGSGGETQYF.

The rearrangement uses TRBV27 and TRBJ2-1; D gene uncertain. This CDR3 is built from 14 residues. Trimming stripped 4 bases from V and 5 bases from J, with 12 bases between. Germline V gene data show CDR1 as MNHEY and CDR2 as SMNVEV (reference sequence). CDR3 residues: CASSSGSPNNEQFF. CDR3 bases: TGTGCCAGCAGTTCCGGGTCGCCCAACAATGAGCAGTTCTTC.

The CDR3 DNA sequence: TGTGCCAGCAGTTTAACAGGGGTTTACGAGCAGTACTTC. This codes for CASSLTGVYEQYF. V usage is TRBV28 and J usage is TRBJ2-7; 7 bases are a match to TRBD1. V was clipped by 2 bases and J by 4 bases; unmatched bases: 2. CDR3 size: 13 residues. Germline values: CDR1 MDHEN, CDR2 SYDVKM.

The rearrangement joins TRBV9 to TRBJ2-1, with D possibly being TRBD2 (6 bases). Germline V gene data show CDR1 as SGDLS and CDR2 as YYNGEE. This CDR3 contains 15 residues. Trimming left V 4 bases short and J 4 bases short, with 15 bases between. This chain's CDR3 is CASSTPRETYNEQFF. The CDR3 DNA reads as TGTGCCAGCAGCACCCCTCGGGAGACTTACAATGAGCAGTTCTTC.

The gene calls are TRBV7-6 and TRBJ1-4; D may be TRBD1 (5 bases). Germline V lookup: CDR1 SGHVS, CDR2 FNYEAQ. Trimming shortened V by 2 bases and J by 0 bases, and 7 bases separated the two germline ends. The CDR3 spans 15 residues. The CDR3 loop is CASSLTGATNEKLFF. CDR3 nucleotide sequence: TGTGCCAGCAGCTTAACGGGGGCAACTAATGAAAAACTGTTTTTT.

The chain couples TRBV7-8 to TRBJ1-5; D is uncertain. The length of the CDR3 is 14 residues. The germline V and J ends were trimmed by 5 bases and 5 bases, with 13 bases remaining between them. From germline, CDR1 is SGHVS and CDR2 FQNEAQ. Here the CDR3 reads CASSVLTADQPQHF. Written as DNA, the CDR3 is TGTGCCAGCAGCGTCCTGACCGCGGATCAGCCCCAGCATTTT.

The chain employs TRBV7-6 and TRBJ2-5; D not certain. The CDR3 runs 11 residues. Between the trimmed V and J ends, which lost 4 bases and 2 bases, there was a span of 2 bases. Germline lookup yields CDR1 SGHVS and CDR2 FNYEAQ. As DNA, the CDR3 is TGTGCCAGCAGCTCTCAAGAGACCCAGTACTTC. Its translation: CASSSQETQYF.